Reported below is one T cell receptor (beta chain). This clonotype was observed many times. Its cognate antigen has yet to be identified. Per-base qualities were not stored, and no clone one base away is much larger. The sample belongs to a study of T cell repertoires in cytomegalovirus infection (dated by TCRdb to between 2018 and 2020). With respect to the entire study: Recently identified HLA-C-restricted CMV epitopes, whose presentation resists viral immunomodulation, were targeted by peptide stimulations together with well-studied HLA-B-restricted epitopes. Because public TCR beta signatures pointed to carriage of CMV infection together with the matching HLA type, the HLA type of each donor mattered for the analysis.

The instrument given in TCRdb is Illumina HiSeq 1500. TCRdb trimmed public reads at Q25 via fastp, called clones via MiXCR and kept in-frame beta chains. Every distinct CDR3 protein forms one entry, paired with its most common genes and DNA. Counted in this sample were approximately 730,000 distinct CDR3 sequences; roughly a third of them appeared once. The top ten constitute roughly 18% of the sample. The sample's treatment or condition label, in plain terms: in vitro stimulation with specific CMV peptide epitopes to enrich CMV-specific T cells. The CDR3 covers 14 residues, taking in both the cysteine and the phenylalanine. Only the CDR3 region is kept as DNA, spanning 42 bases read in frame from base 1. The CDR1 and CDR2 encoded by the germline V gene are SGHTA and FQGNSA. A distance of 13 bases separates the germline ends of V and J, which lose 1 base and 10 bases respectively. Findings and caveats that apply to the study as a whole: Carriers of CMV infection plus the relevant HLA type were discriminated by the cumulative frequency of public TCR beta family members in the study cohort and in an independent roughly 400-donor cohort. The ex vivo response was dominated by HLA-C-restricted CMV-specific TCR beta clonotypes, and the single most frequent clonotype in two of eight donors was supplied by these HLA-C-restricted clonotypes.

The chain uses TRBV7-2 and TRBJ1-4; the D gene is not confidently resolved. The source of this sequence is a human donor in good health (CMV status not recorded). Some clones in this sample may be carry-over from other donors' samples. The sample here was cultured PBMCs, taken from culture after CMV antigen stimulation. The nucleotides are TGTGCCAGCAGCTTAGGAAGTGGGGTAGGAAAACTGTTTTTT. Translated, it gives CASSLGSGVGKLFF.